This T cell receptor (beta chain) was found in a study of blood T cells in healthy people across ages. The CDR3 extends over 12 amino acids. Deletions cut 6 bases from V and 8 bases from J, with 13 bases between. Per germline, CDR1 ENHRY and CDR2 SYGVKD. PCR was performed a second time for roughly 7 to 11 cycles using a sample-barcoded 5' primer and a J-beta primer mix. One entry per CDR3 protein results from TCRdb running MiXCR on the 5' RACE reads. The sample consists of roughly 1.9 million distinct CDR3 sequences, 39% of them appearing once. Investigators took 9.5 to 10 milliliters of peripheral blood from every donor. Each sample yielded at least 6 million isolated PBMCs.

The V gene is TRBV10-3, the J gene TRBJ1-2, with D possibly matching TRBD1 (6 bases). Sequenced input: blood. The clonotype was recovered from a human donor in good health. CDR3 region: CAIRAGDVGYTF. The DNA for the CDR3 is TGTGCCATCAGAGCAGGGGATGTAGGCTACACCTTC.